This T cell receptor beta chain was found in a study of memory CD4+ T cells and cytomegalovirus serostatus (dated by TCRdb to between 2018 and 2020). Regarding the complete study: The cohort included around 35 healthy adults from Belgium, of whom 9 were CMV seropositive and about 25 were CMV seronegative. The study sequenced CD4+ memory TCRbeta repertoires of a Belgian cohort with known cytomegalovirus serostatus to replicate a published TCR-based CMV serostatus classifier. Overall study results and their limits: The results were interpreted as suggesting that the CMV-associated TCR signature is largely present in the CD4+ memory repertoire. A median bootstrapped AUC of about 0.95 with a 95% CI of 0.76-1.00 was achieved on the Belgian cohort by the original-framework classifier. For predicting CMV serostatus, the median bootstrapped AUC was 0.95 using the original framework and approximately 0.9 using a US-trained random forest. Only CD4+CD45RO+ memory cells were sequenced, unlike the original study, which covered naive and memory CD4+ and CD8+ populations. Among the roughly 160 previously reported CMV-associated TCRbeta sequences, 67 showed up in the CD4+ memory repertoires, with each one found in between one and five individuals.

A FACSAria II was used to sort memory CD4+ T cells, defined as single viable CD3+CD4+CD8-CD45RO+ cells. To determine CMV serostatus, a Roche Elecsys assay was used that detects serum IgG against CMV pp150, pp28, p38 and p52. Once the samples were thawed, total CD4+ T cells were enriched through positive selection using CD4 magnetic microbeads. The samples came from a different study that was designed specifically to examine the CD4+ T cell memory repertoire. Peripheral blood mononuclear cells were isolated and cryopreserved according to standard operating procedures, and serum was kept at -80 degrees C. Staining used CD3-PerCP (BW264/56), CD4-APC (RPA-T4), CD45RO-PE (UCHT1) and CD8-Pacific Orange (3B5) antibodies, with Sytox blue excluding non-viable cells. V lost 4 bases and J lost 0 bases; the stretch between them is 8 bases long. From the cysteine through the phenylalanine, the CDR3 covers 14 amino acids. The CDR3 DNA has 42 bases and is translated from base 1. For CDR1 and CDR2, the germline V gene lists SGHDT and YYEEEE.

Comments on this clone: It lacks a known antigen. Base quality data are lacking; no much larger clone is found one base away.

Genomic DNA was extracted from sorted cells with the Quick-DNA Microprep Kit. Amplification of TCRbeta DNA was done with the immunoSEQ hsTCRbeta kit, following the protocol from the manufacturer. TCRbeta libraries were sequenced on an Illumina MiSeq instrument. In the authors' own workflow: Following removal of out-of-frame sequences, 2.4 million or so distinct TCRbeta sequences were retained, with an average of about 70,000 per individual. Each individual was scored using the number of some 150 previously reported CMV-associated TCRbeta sequences that the individual carried and the total number of productive distinct TCRbeta sequences. A beta-binomial model was reimplemented in Python, and scikit-learn random forests with default parameters were trained on US cohort data. Classifier performance on the Belgian cohort was reported as the median AUC with percentile confidence intervals calculated over 10,000 bootstrap iterations. The table comes from immuneACCESS by way of TCRdb, which keeps in-frame sequences with V and J called. Part of the clones is missing from these tables; in studies checked, under half for an unresolved V gene and the rest for unknown reasons. V and J calls and clone size come straight from that table; D and trimming were deduced from the DNA. The sample yields about 61,000 clones; around three quarters were counted once. The top ten constitute approximately 0.53% of the sample.

The sample comprised memory CD4+ T cells from blood. The chain uses TRBV5-6 and TRBJ1-3, with the D gene uncertain. The TCR was taken from an adult in good health and CMV-seronegative. Some clones in this sample may be carry-over from other donors' samples. The DNA sequence is TGTGCCAGCAGCCCGGACCTCTCTGGAAACACCATATATTTT. Translated, this gives CASSPDLSGNTIYF.